The rows below give T cell receptor beta chains drawn from one sample of a study of CD8+ T cells in alopecia areata. Some clones are missing from TCRdb's copy, which holds only in-frame ones; the method was immunoSEQ multiplex PCR. The sample has about 150,000 clones; approximately 56% are singletons. The sequenced sample was CD8+ T cells sorted from blood. All receptors come from a human donor in good health. Both conserved end residues are part of each CDR3. D genes are given only for firm matches. The listing skips clone size in some rows; elsewhere it reads once, few, many or a size class.

j_call v_call d_call clone_size cdr3_nt cdr3_aa
TRBJ2-7 TRBV6-6 TRBD1 . TGTGCCAGCAGTTACGGGACAGACTCCTACGAGCAGTACTTC CASSYGTDSYEQYF
TRBJ2-7 TRBV7-6 TRBD1 . TGTGCCAGCAGCTTATACCGGGACAGGGAGCCCTACGAGCAGTACTTC CASSLYRDREPYEQYF
TRBJ2-3 TRBV13 TRBD2 . TGTGCCAGCAGCTTAGAAACTAGCGGGACTACAGATACGCAGTATTTT CASSLETSGTTDTQYF
TRBJ2-7 TRBV7-9 . . TGTGCCAGCAGCTCTTCCTTTTACGAGCAGTACTTC CASSSSFYEQYF
TRBJ2-2 TRBV29-1 TRBD2 . TGCAGCGTTGAATTCGGGAGGGGTGGCGGGGAGCTGTTTTTT CSVEFGRGGGELFF
TRBJ2-1 TRBV19 . once TGTGCCAGTAGTATCTGGGGGAGCGGCAATGAGCAGTTCTTC CASSIWGSGNEQFF
TRBJ2-7 TRBV5-6 TRBD2 . TGTGCCAGCGAGACTAGCGGGAGCTACGAGCAGTACTTC CASETSGSYEQYF
TRBJ2-5 TRBV6-5 . . TGTGCCAGCAGTTACTCGAGTAGCGGAGAGACCCAGTACTTC CASSYSSSGETQYF
TRBJ1-5 TRBV27 . . TGTGCCAGCTCAATCTTAGGGAGTAATCAGCCCCAGCATTTT CASSILGSNQPQHF
TRBJ2-1 TRBV5-1 TRBD2 . TGCGCCAGCAGCTTTAGTACTAGCGGGATAGATGAGCAGTTCTTC CASSFSTSGIDEQFF
TRBJ2-7 TRBV28 . . TGTGCCAGCAGTGAGGCCAACCTCTACGAGCAGTACTTC CASSEANLYEQYF
TRBJ2-7 TRBV7-2 . . TGTGCCAGCAGCGGGGCCTTCTCCTACGAGCAGTACTTC CASSGAFSYEQYF
TRBJ1-1 TRBV6-1 TRBD1 . TGTGCCAGCAGGGAACCTGGACAGGGGGTTGCTTTCTTT CASREPGQGVAFF
TRBJ2-7 TRBV2 TRBD2 once TGTGCCAGCAGGCCCTACCCGGGACTAGTCTACGAGCAGTACTTC CASRPYPGLVYEQYF
TRBJ1-2 TRBV29-1 TRBD1 few TGCAGCGTAACAGACAGGGGAGAGAGAGGCTACACCTTC CSVTDRGERGYTF
TRBJ1-1 TRBV7-9 . . TGTGCCGGTGAGGGGCAGGCTCTCGGCACTGAAGCTTTCTTT CAGEGQALGTEAFF
TRBJ1-5 TRBV28 . . TGTGCCAGCAGGGATGGGGGTCAGCCCCAGCATTTT CASRDGGQPQHF
TRBJ2-1 TRBV11-2 . . TGTGCCAGCAGCTTAGGAGACGGAAATGAGCAGTTCTTC CASSLGDGNEQFF
TRBJ2-2 TRBV28 TRBD1 few TGTGCCACCGAGGCTGACAGGGGAATATCCGGGGAGCTGTTTTTT CATEADRGISGELFF
TRBJ2-3 TRBV9 . . TGTGCCAGCAGCGACGGGGACTTGGGGGACACAGATACGCAGTATTTT CASSDGDLGDTDTQYF
TRBJ2-7 TRBV7-9 . . TGTGCCAGCAGCACCGGGGCTAAGGGGGGTGACGAGCAGTACTTC CASSTGAKGGDEQYF
TRBJ2-2 TRBV6-5 . few TGTGCCAGCAGTTTATCCACCGGGGAGCTGTTTTTT CASSLSTGELFF
TRBJ2-1 TRBV4-1 . few TGCGCCAGCAGCCAAGAAGACTTCGCTGGACTTGACTCGAACAATGAGCAGTTCTTC CASSQEDFAGLDSNNEQFF
TRBJ1-5 TRBV29-1 TRBD1 . TGCAGCGTTGCCGGGACAGGGACTCACCAGCATTTT CSVAGTGTHQHF
TRBJ2-7 TRBV29-1 . . TGCAGCGCTTCGGACGGCAAGGGATACGAGCAGTACTTC CSASDGKGYEQYF